These 22 T cell receptor beta chains share one sample of origin, sequenced in a study of T cells in Graves' hyperthyroidism and ophthalmopathy. Regions amplified from RNA transcripts were the TCR beta CDR3 regions. First-round RT-PCR of the TCR CDR3 relied on the HTBI primer set. TCRdb fed the multiplex PCR reads into MiXCR, producing one record per CDR3 protein. The sample carries over 550,000 distinct CDR3 sequences, over 15% recorded once. Sequencing used blood. These receptors were obtained from a woman aged 18-35 years with Graves' hyperthyroidism.

The chain links TRBV24-1 to TRBJ1-5, with TRBD1 as a possible D gene (6 bases). The CDR3 consists of 15 residues. Germline V gene sequence: CDR1 KGHDR, CDR2 SFDVKD. V lost 4 bases, J lost 6 bases, and 15 bases lay in between. The chain's CDR3 is CATSEPGASGQPQHF. The CDR3 nucleotides are TGTGCCACCAGTGAGCCAGGGGCCTCAGGTCAGCCCCAGCATTTT.

The rearrangement links TRBV20-1 to TRBJ2-7; D not certain. This CDR3 contains 10 residues. The V gene's germline CDR1 is DFQATT and CDR2 SNEGSKA (reference sequence). CDR3 loop: CDGDPYEQYF. CDR3 nucleotides: TGCGATGGTGATCCCTACGAGCAGTACTTC.

The genes are TRBV12-3 or TRBV12-4 and TRBJ2-1, with D possibly TRBD1 on 6 matching bases. V lost 6 bases, J lost 8 bases, and 14 bases lay in between. CDR3 length: 13 residues. Written as DNA, the CDR3 is TGTGCCAGCAGGCGGACAGCTGGCGATGAGCAGTTCTTC. Protein: CASRRTAGDEQFF.

This clonotype was found many times. This rearrangement joins TRBV12-3 or TRBV12-4 to TRBJ1-2; 7 bases are a match to TRBD1. V shed 5 bases, J shed 7 bases, and the junction held 13 bases outside the gene matches. The CDR3 covers 15 residues. The CDR3: CASSPNRGNAAGYTF. As DNA, the CDR3 is TGTGCCAGCAGTCCCAACAGGGGCAATGCTGCTGGCTACACCTTC.

This clonotype was picked up many times. This chain joins TRBV5-1 and TRBJ2-7, with 7 positions matching TRBD2. J gave up 1 base and V 1 base, and 5 bases lay outside the gene matches. Germline V gene data show CDR1 as SGHRS and CDR2 as YFSETQ. The CDR3 totals 15 residues. The CDR3 region has the DNA TGCGCCAGCAGCTTGAAGGGAGGGCCTTCCTACGAGCAGTACTTC. Protein product: CASSLKGGPSYEQYF.

This clonotype has a count of ten or more. The chain links TRBV11-1 to TRBJ1-1, with D tentatively TRBD1 (5 bases). The germline gives CDR1 SGHAT, CDR2 FQDESV (reference sequence). This CDR3 spans 15 amino acids. Trimming stripped 8 bases from V and 2 bases from J, with 18 bases between. The CDR3 DNA follows: TGTGCCAGCCGTCAGGGTCCGGCAGTAAACACTGAAGCTTTCTTT. Amino acid sequence: CASRQGPAVNTEAFF.

This clonotype has just a few counts. The gene calls are TRBV10-2 and TRBJ2-1; TRBD2 aligns across 9 bases. Trimming took 8 bases from V and 6 from J; bases not matched to a gene: 8. The V gene's germline CDR1 is WSHSY and CDR2 SAAADI. This CDR3 is built from 14 residues. CDR3 protein: CASHLAGGTNEQFF. The CDR3 DNA reads TGCGCCAGCCACCTCGCGGGAGGGACCAATGAGCAGTTCTTC.

This sequence joins TRBV5-5 and TRBJ1-5; a possible D gene is TRBD1 (5 bases). Trimming removed 1 base from V and 4 bases from J, with 15 bases in between. The CDR3 runs to 16 residues. Looked up from germline, CDR1 is SGHKS and CDR2 is YYEKEE (reference sequence). DNA of the CDR3: TGTGCCAGCAGCTTGTACGAGGGGCTAGGTAATCAGCCCCAGCATTTT. The encoded protein is CASSLYEGLGNQPQHF.

The chain employs TRBV5-1 and TRBJ2-2; 14 bases fit TRBD2. This CDR3 has 17 amino acids. The germline V gene has CDR1 SGHRS and CDR2 YFSETQ. Trimming cost V 4 bases and J 4 bases; bases outside gene matches: 6. CDR3 amino acids: CASSKTSGRASTGELFF. The CDR3 DNA is TGCGCCAGCAGCAAGACTAGCGGGAGGGCGAGCACCGGGGAGCTGTTTTTT.

This clonotype was seen ten or more times. V is TRBV20-1 and J is TRBJ2-7; 9 positions agree with TRBD2. V shed 1 base, J shed 3 bases, and the junction held 10 bases outside the gene matches. Germline assignment: CDR1 DFQATT and CDR2 SNEGSKA (reference sequence). This CDR3 contains 16 residues. The CDR3 DNA follows: TGCAGTGCTAGAGGCGACCTAGCGGGGAAGATCTACGAGCAGTACTTC. It specifies CSARGDLAGKIYEQYF.

Ten or more counts support this clonotype. J is TRBJ2-3 and V is TRBV6-4, with 12 bases aligning to TRBD2. The CDR3 extends over 16 amino acids. Germline V gene data show CDR1 as MRHNA and CDR2 as SNTAGT. Trimming took 3 bases from V and 5 from J; bases not matched to a gene: 6. In nucleotides, the CDR3 is TGTGCCAGCAGTGAGGCTAGCGGGGGGGCCGGAGATACGCAGTATTTT. This translates into CASSEASGGAGDTQYF.

This clonotype was seen once. The gene calls are TRBV12-3 or TRBV12-4 and TRBJ2-1; D unresolved. Trimming took off 4 bases at V and 7 bases at J, with 11 bases between the two ends. The CDR3 has 13 amino acids. The CDR3 nucleotides read TGTGCCAGCAGTTCGGACCTCTGGAATGAGCAGTTCTTC. Translated, it gives CASSSDLWNEQFF.

This clonotype was detected a few times. The rearrangement links TRBV14 to TRBJ2-2, with 8 bases fitting TRBD1. V gave up 3 bases and J gave up 2 bases; unmatched junction bases: 8. There are 17 residues in the CDR3. Germline CDR1 and CDR2: SGHDN and FVKESK. The DNA for the CDR3 is TGTGCCAGCAGCCACCCAAGACAGGGGTTAAACACCGGGGAGCTGTTTTTT. Its protein product is CASSHPRQGLNTGELFF.

The J gene is TRBJ1-5, the V gene TRBV19, with a tentative D call TRBD1 (5 bases). This CDR3 is 14 amino acids long. CDR1 and CDR2 (germline): LNHDA, SQIVND (reference sequence). Trimming took 0 bases from V and 7 from J, leaving 10 bases between them. This CDR3 is CASSIEGGGQPQHF. CDR3 nucleotide sequence: TGTGCCAGTAGTATAGAGGGGGGTGGCCAGCCCCAGCATTTT.

This clonotype was seen a few times. CDR3 DNA sequence: TGCAGCGTCGGGACAGGAAACACCGGGGAGCTGTTTTTT. Its translation is CSVGTGNTGELFF. This chain uses TRBV29-1 with TRBJ2-2, with 8 positions matching TRBD1. Trimming cost V 6 bases and J 2 bases; bases outside gene matches: 2. The CDR3 covers 13 residues. CDR1 SQVTM and CDR2 ANQGSEA come from the germline V gene.

The chain couples TRBV19 to TRBJ2-1; D gene unclear. The CDR3 consists of 13 residues. The germline CDR1 and CDR2 sequences are LNHDA and SQIVND (reference sequence). V was pared by 1 base and J by 15 bases, with 16 bases between. The CDR3 reads CASSIGWSRDRFF. DNA for the CDR3: TGTGCCAGTAGTATAGGGTGGTCTAGGGATCGGTTCTTC.

The sample holds a few counts of this clonotype. This chain uses TRBV7-6 with TRBJ2-2; D gene unclear. The CDR3 extends over 12 amino acids. Trimming took 11 bases from V and 8 from J, leaving 15 bases between them. CDR1 SGHVS and CDR2 FNYEAQ come from the germline V gene. The CDR3 loop reads CAGGPLTGELFF. Here the CDR3 DNA reads TGTGCCGGTGGGCCCCTCACAGGGGAGCTGTTTTTT.

The chain is built from TRBV7-2 and TRBJ1-1; possibly TRBD1 for D (6 bases). Germline V gene data show CDR1 as SGHTA and CDR2 as FQGNSA. The CDR3 consists of 14 residues. Deletions cut 5 bases from V and 11 bases from J, with 21 bases between. In nucleotides, the CDR3 is TGTGCCAGCAGCGACGTCGACAGGCCTCTTACGGCTTTCTTT. It is translated as CASSDVDRPLTAFF.

This clonotype appeared many times. This chain joins TRBV12-3 or TRBV12-4 and TRBJ2-1, with D unresolved. V lost 6 bases to trimming and J lost 9 bases, with 15 bases between them. This CDR3 has 13 amino acids. CDR3 sequence (DNA): TGTGCCAGCAGCCCCGCCTGGGAAGGTGAGCAGTTCTTC. Amino acid sequence: CASSPAWEGEQFF.

This chain links TRBV6-5 with TRBJ1-1; a possible D gene is TRBD1 (5 bases). The CDR3 consists of 15 residues. The germline V gene encodes CDR1 MNHEY and CDR2 SVGAGI. Trimming pared 1 base from V and 1 base from J, leaving 10 bases between. Written as DNA, the CDR3 is TGTGCCAGCAGTTACTATAGGGGCGCGAACACTGAAGCTTTCTTT. It translates to CASSYYRGANTEAFF.

This clonotype was seen a handful of times. This chain connects TRBV18 to TRBJ2-3; D tentatively fits TRBD1 or TRBD2 (5 bases each). CDR1 KGHSH and CDR2 LQKENI come from the germline V gene. The CDR3 totals 15 residues. Trimming removed 3 bases from V and 5 bases from J, with 15 bases in between. The CDR3 DNA is TGTGCCAGCTCACCTGGTCCGGGGCCGGGAGATACGCAGTATTTT. This translates into CASSPGPGPGDTQYF.

J is TRBJ2-7 and V is TRBV5-1, with D tentatively TRBD2 (6 bases). Germline lookup yields CDR1 SGHRS and CDR2 YFSETQ. Trimming took 1 base from V and 6 from J, leaving 14 bases between them. The CDR3 consists of 14 residues. CDR3 coding DNA: TGCGCCAGCAGCTTGTACGGGGGTCTACTCGAGCAGTACTTC. Its protein is CASSLYGGLLEQYF.